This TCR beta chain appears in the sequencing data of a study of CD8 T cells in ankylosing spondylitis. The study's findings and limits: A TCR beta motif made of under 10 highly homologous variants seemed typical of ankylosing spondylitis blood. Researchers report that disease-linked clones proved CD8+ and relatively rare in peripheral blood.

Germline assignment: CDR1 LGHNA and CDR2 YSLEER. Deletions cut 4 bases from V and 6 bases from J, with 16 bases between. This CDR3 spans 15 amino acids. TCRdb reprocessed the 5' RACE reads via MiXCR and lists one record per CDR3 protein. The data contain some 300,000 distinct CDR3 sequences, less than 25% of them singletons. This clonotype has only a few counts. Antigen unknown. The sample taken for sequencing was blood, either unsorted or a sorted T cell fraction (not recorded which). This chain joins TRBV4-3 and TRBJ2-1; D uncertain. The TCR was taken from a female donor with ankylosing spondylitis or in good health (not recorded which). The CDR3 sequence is CASSRDPGPFNEQFF. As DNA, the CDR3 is TGCGCCAGCAGCCGAGACCCCGGCCCTTTCAATGAGCAGTTCTTC.